This T cell receptor beta chain comes out of a study of blood T cell repertoires in COVID-19. Study background: The origin of the acute and convalescent COVID-19 samples was the United States, Italy and Spain. Sources were T cells, B-cell-depleted T cells, or PBMCs; the material itself was cDNA or gDNA.

As processed by the authors: Estimates of nucleated cell counts were drawn from the amplification of reference gene primers. The assay was immunoSEQ multiplex PCR, and TCRdb's table has in-frame clones only and misses some. V and J calls and clone size come straight from that table; D and trimming were deduced from the DNA. The data show about 68,000 clones, 75% to 95% seen once. V was clipped by 5 bases and J by 1 base, with 17 bases between them. The CDR3 is 16 amino acids. Germline CDR1 is SGHVS and CDR2 is FQNEAQ. The sequenced material came from peripheral blood. The chain employs TRBV7-8 and TRBJ1-1; D perhaps matches TRBD1 (5 bases). This sequence was found in a human donor in a cohort sampled during active COVID-19. CDR3 amino acids: CASSKGGDRRNTEAFF. The DNA of the CDR3 is TGTGCCAGCAGCAAAGGCGGGGACCGACGGAACACTGAAGCTTTCTTT.